This TCR beta chain appears in the sequencing data of a study of T cells after posttransplantation cyclophosphamide. Findings and limits, study-wide: Later blood repertoires were often dominated by clones from the donor CD8+ memory compartment. Skin or GI-infiltrating T cells shared few TRB sequences with blood. After PTCy, TRB diversity resembled that of CNI/methotrexate controls.

As concerns this clone: Antigen unknown.

This table comes from immunoSEQ multiplex PCR, and its TCRdb copy is limited to in-frame clones, with some not included. This table holds tens of thousands of clones with no singletons; the top ten claim over 5.5%. The germline V gene has CDR1 SGHKS and CDR2 YYEKEE (reference sequence). With V trimmed by 4 bases and J by 5 bases, 9 bases remained unmatched. The CDR3 spans 15 residues. This TCR was sampled from a young man in good health and a related stem cell transplant donor. J is TRBJ2-3 and V is TRBV5-5; the match to TRBD1 covers 8 bases. Sequences were obtained from PBMCs. Here the CDR3 DNA reads TGTGCCAGCAGCCCACAGGGGGGTCCGGTAGATACGCAGTATTTT. Translating gives CASSPQGGPVDTQYF.